This T cell receptor (beta chain) came from a study of cytomegalovirus exposure and HLA in healthy donors. Study-wide results and limits: As a later analysis revealed, the rate of TCR association differed by HLA locus, with DRB1 most and HLA-C fewest.

Donors likely had unrecorded immune exposures despite being nominally healthy when sampled. As to this clone: Its specificity is not known.

Germline CDR1 is MGHRA and CDR2 is YSYEKL. The CDR3 runs 18 residues. Deletions cut 1 base from V and 0 bases from J, with 16 bases between. The PCR made use of 60 Vbeta and 13 Jbeta primers. The data were produced by immunoSEQ multiplex PCR, yet TCRdb's version contains in-frame clones alone and is incomplete. The repertoire includes over 130,000 clones, roughly 65% of them detected once, and around 1.6% sits in the top ten. The chain joins TRBV4-1 to TRBJ1-3, with D unresolved. This clonotype was obtained from a woman aged 25 to 39 in good health and CMV-seronegative. The sample consisted of PBMCs. CDR3 DNA sequence: TGCGCCAGCAGCCAAGTCGGTATAACGGGAAGCTCTGGAAACACCATATATTTT. Protein product: CASSQVGITGSSGNTIYF.